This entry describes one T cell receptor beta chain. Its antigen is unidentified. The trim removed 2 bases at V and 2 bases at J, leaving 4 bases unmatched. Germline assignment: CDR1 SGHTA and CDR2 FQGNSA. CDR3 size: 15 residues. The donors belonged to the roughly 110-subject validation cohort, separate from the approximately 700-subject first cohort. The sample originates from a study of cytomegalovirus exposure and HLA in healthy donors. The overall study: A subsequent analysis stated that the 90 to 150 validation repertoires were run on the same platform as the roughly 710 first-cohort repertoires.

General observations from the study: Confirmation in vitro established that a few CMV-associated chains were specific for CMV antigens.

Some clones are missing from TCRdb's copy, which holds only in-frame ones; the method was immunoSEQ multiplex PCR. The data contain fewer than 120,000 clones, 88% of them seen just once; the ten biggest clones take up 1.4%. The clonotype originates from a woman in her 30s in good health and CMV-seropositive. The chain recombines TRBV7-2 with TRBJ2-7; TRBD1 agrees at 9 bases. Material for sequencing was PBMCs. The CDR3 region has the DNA TGTGCCAGCAGCTTATCCCGACAGGGGGCCTACGAGCAGTACTTC. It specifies CASSLSRQGAYEQYF.